Below, 18 T cell receptor beta chains from the same sample are listed, as sequenced in a study of blood T cell repertoires in COVID-19 (dated by TCRdb to the early 2020s). Libraries were built with the immunoSEQ multiplex PCR assay. As stored in TCRdb, this immuneACCESS dataset retains in-frame rearrangements with V and J assigned. A fraction of the clones does not appear; measured against another copy, unresolved V genes explain less than half of the discrepancy, and the remainder lacks a known reason. Within this sample are a few hundred thousand clones, with 88% of them counted one time only. The leading ten clones occupy more than 8.5% of the sample. The sample consisted of peripheral blood. These receptors all stem from a woman aged 70 to 79 with COVID-19, enrolled during active disease.

This chain connects TRBV2 to TRBJ1-4; 9 bases map to TRBD1. Germline lookup yields CDR1 SNHLY and CDR2 FYNNEI. V dropped 0 bases and J dropped 7; count of bases not matched to a gene: 3. The CDR3 loop spans 15 amino acids. The CDR3 bases are TGTGCCAGCAGTGAAGCGGGGACAGGGTTTGAAAAACTGTTTTTT. Translating gives CASSEAGTGFEKLFF.

The rearrangement uses TRBV18 and TRBJ1-5; TRBD1 matches at 9 bases. The CDR3 runs 15 residues. CDR1 and CDR2 from the germline V gene are KGHSH and LQKENI. V gave up 3 bases and J gave up 5 bases; unmatched junction bases: 5. Here the CDR3 reads CASSPGQGPDQPQHF. The DNA for the CDR3 is TGTGCCAGCTCACCGGGACAGGGCCCCGATCAGCCCCAGCATTTT. Based on the CDR3 plus reference TRBV18 and TRBJ1-5, the full variable domain is NAGVMQNPRHLVRRRGQEARLRCSPMKGHSHVYWYRQLPEEGLKFMVYLQKENIIDESGMPKERFSAEFPKEGPSILRIQQVVRGDSAAYFCASSPGQGPDQPQHFGDGTRLSIL.

The V call is TRBV12-3 or TRBV12-4, the J call TRBJ2-4; a possible D gene is TRBD1 (5 bases). Trimming shortened V by 7 bases and J by 8 bases, and 12 bases separated the two germline ends. The CDR3 runs to 12 residues. The CDR3 spells CASNRIGDIQYF. CDR3 nucleotides: TGTGCCAGCAATAGGATAGGGGACATTCAGTACTTC.

The chain recombines TRBV29-1 with TRBJ2-1; the match to TRBD1 covers 7 bases. The CDR3 contains 14 residues. The V gene's germline CDR1 is SQVTM and CDR2 ANQGSEA. V dropped 7 bases and J dropped 9; count of bases not matched to a gene: 15. The CDR3 DNA sequence: TGCAGCGGACTGACAGGGTTCGAAATCCGTGAGCAGTTCTTC. Protein: CSGLTGFEIREQFF.

J is TRBJ2-5 and V is TRBV12-3 or TRBV12-4, with a tentative D call TRBD1 (5 bases). V was pared by 4 bases and J by 2 bases, with 8 bases between. This CDR3 is built from 13 residues. The CDR3 region is CASSSTVQETQYF. The CDR3, as DNA: TGTGCCAGCAGTTCGACAGTGCAAGAGACCCAGTACTTC.

V and J are TRBV30 and TRBJ2-1, with TRBD2 matching 9 bases. The CDR3 consists of 16 residues. V gave up 2 bases and J gave up 5 bases; unmatched junction bases: 10. CDR1 GTSNPN and CDR2 SVGIG come from the germline V gene (reference sequence). The CDR3: CAWSYRTLAGDNEQFF. Written as DNA, the CDR3 is TGTGCCTGGAGTTATCGGACCTTAGCGGGGGACAATGAGCAGTTCTTC.

The V and J genes are TRBV4-1 and TRBJ1-2, with TRBD1 matching over 7 bases. Germline CDR1 and CDR2: MGHRA and YSYEKL. V dropped 0 bases and J dropped 8; count of bases not matched to a gene: 3. CDR3 length: 13 amino acids. The DNA of the CDR3 is TGCGCCAGCAGCCAAGATGGACAGGCCGGCTACACCTTC. Encoded protein: CASSQDGQAGYTF.

With respect to this clone: Germline and junction disagree at one end, which may indicate a read error. V and J are TRBV19 and TRBJ1-1; D not resolved. CDR3 length equals 12 residues. Per the germline V gene, CDR1 is LNHDA and CDR2 is SQIVND (reference sequence). CDR3 sequence reads: CASSSTNAEAFF. CDR3 in DNA: TGTGCCAGTAGTTCTACGAACGCTGAAGCTTTCTTT.

The rearrangement joins TRBV9 to TRBJ1-5, with D perhaps TRBD1 (6 bases). Trimming removed 3 bases from V and 7 bases from J, with 11 bases in between. CDR3 length: 13 residues. Germline-derived CDR1 and CDR2 are SGDLS and YYNGEE. CDR3 DNA sequence: TGTGCCAGCAGCGGGGGGCCGGACCAGCCCCAGCATTTT. Protein sequence: CASSGGPDQPQHF.

The chain combines TRBV9 with TRBJ2-2; D is unresolved. Trimming took off 0 bases at V and 9 bases at J, with 6 bases between the two ends. The CDR3 is 12 residues long. Germline V lookup: CDR1 SGDLS, CDR2 YYNGEE. The CDR3 nucleotides read TGTGCCAGCAGCGTAGGTAGCCGGGAGCTGTTTTTT. Protein sequence: CASSVGSRELFF.

The DNA of the CDR3 is TGTGCCAGCAGACCGGGACAGGGGACGGGAAACACCATATATTTT. Residues: CASRPGQGTGNTIYF. The V and J genes are TRBV6-5 and TRBJ1-3; 10 bases map to TRBD1. This CDR3 has 15 amino acids. J was trimmed by 4 bases and V by 6 bases; bases with no gene match: 6. Germline V CDR1 and CDR2: MNHEY, SVGAGI.

The chain has TRBV5-1 and TRBJ2-1; 7 bases are shared with TRBD2. CDR1 is SGHRS, CDR2 YFSETQ, per germline. V gave up 3 bases and J gave up 5 bases; unmatched junction bases: 14. CDR3 length: 17 residues. This chain's CDR3 is CASSSLLLAEGNNEQFF. In DNA form, the CDR3 reads TGCGCCAGCAGCTCCCTACTCCTAGCGGAGGGAAACAATGAGCAGTTCTTC. The complete variable domain, with remaining parts taken from reference TRBV5-1 and TRBJ2-1, reads KAGVTQTPRYLIKTRGQQVTLSCSPISGHRSVSWYQQTPGQGLQFLFEYFSETQRNKGNFPGRFSGRQFSNSRSEMNVSTLELGDSALYLCASSSLLLAEGNNEQFFGPGTRLTVL.

The chain couples TRBV19 to TRBJ1-2; 7 nucleotides line up with TRBD1. Germline lookup yields CDR1 LNHDA and CDR2 SQIVND (reference sequence). The CDR3 spans 14 residues. The junction had 7 bases not matched to a gene; V was cut back by 4 bases and J by 5 bases. The CDR3 reads CASSKEDRTYGYTF. The DNA of the CDR3 is TGTGCCAGTAGTAAGGAGGACAGGACATATGGCTACACCTTC.

The chain is built from TRBV2 and TRBJ1-6, with D unclear. Germline V gives CDR1 SNHLY, CDR2 FYNNEI. With 7 bases removed from V and 13 bases from J, the gap between germline ends came to 23 bases. The CDR3 has 15 amino acids. The CDR3 sequence: CASKSGGSSVFPLHF. The CDR3 DNA sequence: TGTGCCAGCAAGAGCGGTGGATCTAGCGTCTTTCCCCTCCACTTT.

V usage is TRBV19 and J usage is TRBJ2-2; TRBD2 matches 11 bases. This CDR3 comprises 14 residues. Losses at the gene ends were 6 bases for V and 6 bases for J; bases not matched to a gene: 3. Germline V gene sequence: CDR1 LNHDA, CDR2 SQIVND (reference sequence). CDR3 sequence: CASRILAGAGELFF. In DNA, the CDR3 is TGTGCCAGTAGAATACTAGCGGGAGCCGGGGAGCTGTTTTTT. The full variable domain, its missing parts supplied by reference TRBV19 and TRBJ2-2, is DGGITQSPKYLFRKEGQNVTLSCEQNLNHDAMYWYRQDPGQGLRLIYYSQIVNDFQKGDIAEGYSVSREKKESFPLTVTSAQKNPTAFYLCASRILAGAGELFFGEGSRLTVL.

The genes are TRBV11-2 and TRBJ1-2; D ambiguous. CDR1 and CDR2 (germline): SGHAT, FQNNGV. V lost 1 base, J lost 2 bases, and 5 bases lay in between. The CDR3 extends over 13 amino acids. The CDR3 coding sequence is TGTGCCAGCAGCTTAGGCACAAACTATGGCTACACCTTC. Translation: CASSLGTNYGYTF.

The chain combines TRBV5-1 with TRBJ2-1; 8 bases are a match to TRBD2. CDR1 is SGHRS and CDR2 is YFSETQ in the germline V gene. Unmatched junction bases numbered 8, after V lost 4 bases and J lost 2 bases. The CDR3 consists of 16 residues. The CDR3 loop is CASSPSGSQAYNEQFF. The CDR3, as DNA: TGCGCCAGCAGCCCTAGCGGGTCCCAGGCCTACAATGAGCAGTTCTTC.

In its sample, this clone was seen once. This rearrangement joins TRBV6-5 to TRBJ2-2; 8 bases are shared with TRBD2. J gave up 7 bases and V 8 bases, and 9 bases lay outside the gene matches. From germline, CDR1 is MNHEY and CDR2 SVGAGI. This CDR3 region has 14 residues. CDR3 loop: CASRGSGIDGELFF. The CDR3 DNA reads TGTGCCAGCCGCGGTAGCGGGATTGACGGGGAGCTGTTTTTT.